Given below is one TCR beta chain in context. Because the CDR3's place on the DNA is in doubt, the DNA is left out and the CDR3 is given as listed by TCRdb. These data are taken from a study of blood T cell repertoires in COVID-19. Across the study: Collection of acute and convalescent COVID-19 samples took place in the United States, Italy and Spain. T cells, B-cell-depleted T cells, or PBMCs supplied cDNA or gDNA.

Original processing methods: Cell counts per sample came from amplifying reference gene primers. Produced via immunoSEQ multiplex PCR; TCRdb's table is partial and in-frame only. Clonal size and the V and J genes are those of that table, whereas D and trimming came from the DNA. This table holds 150,000 to 200,000 clones, 80% to 85% found once. The TCR comes from a human donor with acute or convalescent COVID-19. The donor label of this sample is uncertain. Specimen: peripheral blood.

The CDR3 sequence is CTSSLPVGTGAYEQYF. This sequence joins TRBV1 and TRBJ2-7; the D call TRBD2 from the table was never checked on the DNA. TRBV1 is described as a pseudogene. The CDR3 contains 16 residues when both ends are counted.